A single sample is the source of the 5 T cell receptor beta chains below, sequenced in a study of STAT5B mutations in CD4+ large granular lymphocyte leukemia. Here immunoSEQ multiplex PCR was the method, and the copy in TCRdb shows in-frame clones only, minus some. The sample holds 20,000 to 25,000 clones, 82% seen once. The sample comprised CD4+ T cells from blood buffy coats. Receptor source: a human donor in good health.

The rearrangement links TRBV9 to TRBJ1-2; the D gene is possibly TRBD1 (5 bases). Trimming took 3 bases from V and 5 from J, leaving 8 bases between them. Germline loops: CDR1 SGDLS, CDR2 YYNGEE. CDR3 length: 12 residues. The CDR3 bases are TGTGCCAGCAGCGCGGGGGAATATGGCTACACCTTC. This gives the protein CASSAGEYGYTF. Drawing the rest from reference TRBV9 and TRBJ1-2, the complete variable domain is DSGVTQTPKHLITATGQRVTLRCSPRSGDLSVYWYQQSLDQGLQFLIQYYNGEERAKGNILERFSAQQFPDLHSELNLSSLELGDSALYFCASSAGEYGYTFGSGTRLTVV.

The CDR3 DNA sequence: TGTGCCAGCAGTGTACAGGGATATGGCTACACCTTC. As protein: CASSVQGYGYTF. The genes are TRBV2 and TRBJ1-2, with D possibly being TRBD1 (6 bases). V lost 4 bases and J lost 5, with 8 bases in between. Germline V lookup: CDR1 SNHLY, CDR2 FYNNEI. CDR3 length: 12 residues.

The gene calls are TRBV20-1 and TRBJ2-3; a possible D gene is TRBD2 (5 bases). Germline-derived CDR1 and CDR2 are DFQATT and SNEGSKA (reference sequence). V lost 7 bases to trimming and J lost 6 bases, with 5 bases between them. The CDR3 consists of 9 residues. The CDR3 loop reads CSGGDTQYF. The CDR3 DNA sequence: TGCAGTGGAGGGGATACGCAGTATTTT.

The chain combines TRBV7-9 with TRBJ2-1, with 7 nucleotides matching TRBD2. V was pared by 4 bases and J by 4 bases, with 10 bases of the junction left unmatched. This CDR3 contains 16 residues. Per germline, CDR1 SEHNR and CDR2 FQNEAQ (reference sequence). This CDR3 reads CASSSSPGLRYNEQFF. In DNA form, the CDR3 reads TGTGCCAGCAGCTCCTCGCCGGGACTACGTTACAATGAGCAGTTCTTC.

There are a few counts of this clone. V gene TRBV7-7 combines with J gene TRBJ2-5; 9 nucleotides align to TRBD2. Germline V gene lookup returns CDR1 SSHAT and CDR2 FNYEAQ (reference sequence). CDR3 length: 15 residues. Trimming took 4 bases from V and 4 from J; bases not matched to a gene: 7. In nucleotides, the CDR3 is TGTGCCAGCAGCTCCCACCCGACTAGCGGAGAGACCCAGTACTTC. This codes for CASSSHPTSGETQYF.